This section outlines one TCR beta chain sequence together with its context. Its antigen is unknown. The mixed lymphocyte reaction cells were held in coculture (37°C) for approximately six days. The labelling of responder PBMCs with CFSE and of stimulator PBMCs with Violet Dye preceded their 1:1 mixing. V was clipped by 4 bases and J by 4 bases, with 14 bases between them. The CDR3 is 14 residues long. The germline CDR1 and CDR2 sequences are GTSNPN and SVGIG (reference sequence). Produced via immunoSEQ multiplex PCR; TCRdb's table is partial and in-frame only. Of 11,000 to 15,000 clones listed, about 50% are singletons. This entry belongs to a study of siplizumab effects on memory and regulatory T cells. Looking at the study overall: Mixed lymphocyte reactions ran in pairs, with siplizumab at roughly 1 ug/mL or without drug. Study-wide findings and caveats: Whether the proliferating Tregs (from siplizumab cultures) were suppressive was not confirmed. Mappable alloreactive CD4+ clones came from Treg cells about 65% of the time on average with siplizumab, against roughly 27% in controls.

The sequenced sample was CFSE-low (dividing) CD4+ T cells sorted from an allogeneic mixed lymphocyte reaction. This chain connects TRBV30 to TRBJ2-1; D assignment may be TRBD1 or TRBD2 (6 bases each). This clonotype originated in a human donor in good health; the cells came from an allogeneic mixed lymphocyte reaction. The CDR3 DNA sequence: TGTGCCTGGATTGACCGGGGGCTTTACAATGAGCAGTTCTTC. Protein sequence: CAWIDRGLYNEQFF. Full variable domain (remainder filled in from reference TRBV30 and TRBJ2-1): SQTIHQWPATLVQPVGSPLSLECTVEGTSNPNLYWYRQAAGRGLQLLFYSVGIGQISSEVPQNLSASRPQDRQFILSSKKLLLSDSGFYLCAWIDRGLYNEQFFGPGTRLTVL.